The TCR beta chain under discussion was sequenced for a study of cytomegalovirus exposure and HLA in healthy donors. General study results and limits: Highest at DRB1 and lowest at HLA-C, TCR association rates differed among HLA loci in a later analysis.

For this clone: Antigen: not known.

Trimming took off 0 bases at V and 0 bases at J, with 8 bases between the two ends. Germline-derived CDR1 and CDR2 are MNHEY and SVGAGI. The CDR3 contains 15 residues. The PCR ran on 60 Vbeta and 13 Jbeta primers. The data were produced by immunoSEQ multiplex PCR, yet TCRdb's version contains in-frame clones alone and is incomplete. The data hold approximately 120,000 clones, with roughly two thirds observed a single time. The chain employs TRBV6-5 and TRBJ1-1, with unresolved D. The sequenced sample consisted of PBMCs. The clonotype was recovered from a man aged 35 to 55 in good health and CMV-seronegative. As DNA, the CDR3 is TGTGCCAGCAGTTACTCGAACAGCTTGAACACTGAAGCTTTCTTT. Protein sequence: CASSYSNSLNTEAFF.